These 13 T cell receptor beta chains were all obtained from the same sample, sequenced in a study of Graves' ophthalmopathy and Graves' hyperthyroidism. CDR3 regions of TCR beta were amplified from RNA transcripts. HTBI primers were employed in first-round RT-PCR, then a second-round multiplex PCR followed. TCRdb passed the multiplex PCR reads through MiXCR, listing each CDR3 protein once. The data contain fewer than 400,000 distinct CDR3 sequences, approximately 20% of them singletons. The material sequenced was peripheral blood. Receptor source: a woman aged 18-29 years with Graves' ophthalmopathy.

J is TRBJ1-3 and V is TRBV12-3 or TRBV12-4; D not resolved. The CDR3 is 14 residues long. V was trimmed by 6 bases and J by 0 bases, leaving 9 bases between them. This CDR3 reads CASRLDVSGNTIYF. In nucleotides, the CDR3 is TGTGCCAGCAGGCTAGATGTCTCTGGAAACACCATATATTTT.

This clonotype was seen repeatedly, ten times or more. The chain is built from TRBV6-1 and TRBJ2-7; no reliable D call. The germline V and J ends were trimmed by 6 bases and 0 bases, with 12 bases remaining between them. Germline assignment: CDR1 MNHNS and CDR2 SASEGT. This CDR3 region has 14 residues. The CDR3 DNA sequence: TGTGCCAGCAGCTCCCCCGCGGACTCCTACGAGCAGTACTTC. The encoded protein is CASSSPADSYEQYF.

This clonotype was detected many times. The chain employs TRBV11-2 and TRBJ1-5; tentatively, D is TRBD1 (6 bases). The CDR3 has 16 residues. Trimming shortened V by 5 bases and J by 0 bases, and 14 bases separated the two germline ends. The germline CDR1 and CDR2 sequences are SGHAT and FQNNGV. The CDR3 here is CASSPGQLYSNQPQHF. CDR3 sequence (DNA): TGTGCCAGCAGCCCAGGACAGCTGTATAGCAATCAGCCCCAGCATTTT. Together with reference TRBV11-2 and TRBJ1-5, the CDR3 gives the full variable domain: EAGVAQSPRYKIIEKRQSVAFWCNPISGHATLYWYQQILGQGPKLLIQFQNNGVVDDSQLPKDRFSAERLKGVDSTLKIQPAKLEDSAVYLCASSPGQLYSNQPQHFGDGTRLSIL.

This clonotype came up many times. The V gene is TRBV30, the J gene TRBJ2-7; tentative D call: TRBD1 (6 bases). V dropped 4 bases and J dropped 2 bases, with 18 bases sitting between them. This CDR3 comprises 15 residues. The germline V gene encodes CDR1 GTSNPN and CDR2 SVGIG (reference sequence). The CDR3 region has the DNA TGTGCCTGGAAGAGTTGGGAGACAGGTCCCTACGAGCAGTACTTC. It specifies CAWKSWETGPYEQYF. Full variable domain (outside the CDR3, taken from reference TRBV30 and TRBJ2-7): SQTIHQWPATLVQPVGSPLSLECTVEGTSNPNLYWYRQAAGRGLQLLFYSVGIGQISSEVPQNLSASRPQDRQFILSSKKLLLSDSGFYLCAWKSWETGPYEQYFGPGTRLTVT.

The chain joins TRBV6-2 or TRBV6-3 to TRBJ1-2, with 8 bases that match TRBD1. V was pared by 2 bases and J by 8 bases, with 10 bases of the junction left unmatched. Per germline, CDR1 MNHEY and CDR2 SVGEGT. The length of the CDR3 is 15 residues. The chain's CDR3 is CASSYPGQATGGYTF. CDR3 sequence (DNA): TGTGCCAGCAGTTACCCGGGACAGGCGACTGGCGGCTACACCTTC.

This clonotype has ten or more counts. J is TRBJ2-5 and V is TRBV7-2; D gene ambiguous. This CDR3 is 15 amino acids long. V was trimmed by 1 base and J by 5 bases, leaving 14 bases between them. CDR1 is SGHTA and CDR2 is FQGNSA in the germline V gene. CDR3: CASSLVGLGEETQYF. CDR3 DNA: TGTGCCAGCAGCTTAGTCGGCCTAGGTGAGGAGACCCAGTACTTC. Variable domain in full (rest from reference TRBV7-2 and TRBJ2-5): GAGVSQSPSNKVTEKGKDVELRCDPISGHTALYWYRQSLGQGLEFLIYFQGNSAPDKSGLPSDRFSAERTGGSVSTLTIQRTQQEDSAVYLCASSLVGLGEETQYFGPGTRLLVL.

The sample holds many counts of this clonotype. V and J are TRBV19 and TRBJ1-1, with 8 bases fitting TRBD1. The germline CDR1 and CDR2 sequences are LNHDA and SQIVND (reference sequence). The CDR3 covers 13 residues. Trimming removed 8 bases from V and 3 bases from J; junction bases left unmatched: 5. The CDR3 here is CASGQGADTEAFF. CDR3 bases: TGTGCCAGTGGTCAGGGGGCTGACACTGAAGCTTTCTTT.

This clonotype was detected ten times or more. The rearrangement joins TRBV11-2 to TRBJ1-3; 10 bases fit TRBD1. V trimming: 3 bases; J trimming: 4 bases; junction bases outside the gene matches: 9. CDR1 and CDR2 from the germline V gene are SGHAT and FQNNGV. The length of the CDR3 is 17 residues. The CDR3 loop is CASSFSTGGYEGNTIYF. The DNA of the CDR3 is TGTGCCAGCAGCTTCTCGACAGGGGGCTATGAGGGAAACACCATATATTTT.

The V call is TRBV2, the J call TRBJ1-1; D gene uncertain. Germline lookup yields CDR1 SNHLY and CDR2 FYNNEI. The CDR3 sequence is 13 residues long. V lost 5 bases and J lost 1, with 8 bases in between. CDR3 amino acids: CASSTLENTEAFF. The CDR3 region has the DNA TGTGCCAGCAGTACTTTGGAGAACACTGAAGCTTTCTTT.

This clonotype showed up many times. The CDR3 nucleotides are TGTGCCAGCAAGGGCAGCGGAGGGTATTACGAGCAGTACTTC. Protein: CASKGSGGYYEQYF. The chain links TRBV6-2 or TRBV6-3 to TRBJ2-7, with D possibly TRBD2 on 6 matching bases. Trimming removed 7 bases at V and 4 bases at J, with 17 bases between. This CDR3 spans 14 amino acids. The germline V gene encodes CDR1 MNHEY and CDR2 SVGEGT.

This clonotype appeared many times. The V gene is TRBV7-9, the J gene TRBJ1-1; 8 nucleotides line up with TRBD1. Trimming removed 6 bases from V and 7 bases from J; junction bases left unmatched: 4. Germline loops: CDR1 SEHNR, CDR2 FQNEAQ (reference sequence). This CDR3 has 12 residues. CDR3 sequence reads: CASRNTGGEAFF. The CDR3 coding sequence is TGTGCCAGCAGAAATACAGGGGGTGAAGCTTTCTTT.

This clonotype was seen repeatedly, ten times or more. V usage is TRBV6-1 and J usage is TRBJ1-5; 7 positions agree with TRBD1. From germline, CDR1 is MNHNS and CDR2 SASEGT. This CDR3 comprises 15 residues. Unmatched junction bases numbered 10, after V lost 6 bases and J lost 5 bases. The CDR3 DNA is TGTGCCAGCAGCCATGGGGGGGGGACAGATCAGCCCCAGCATTTT. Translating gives CASSHGGGTDQPQHF.

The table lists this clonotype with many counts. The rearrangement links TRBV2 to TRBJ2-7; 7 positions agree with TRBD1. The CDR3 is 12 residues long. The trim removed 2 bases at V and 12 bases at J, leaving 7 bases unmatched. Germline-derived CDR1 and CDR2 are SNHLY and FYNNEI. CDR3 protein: CASSEQTGTPYF. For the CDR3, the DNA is TGTGCCAGCAGTGAACAGACAGGGACCCCGTACTTC.